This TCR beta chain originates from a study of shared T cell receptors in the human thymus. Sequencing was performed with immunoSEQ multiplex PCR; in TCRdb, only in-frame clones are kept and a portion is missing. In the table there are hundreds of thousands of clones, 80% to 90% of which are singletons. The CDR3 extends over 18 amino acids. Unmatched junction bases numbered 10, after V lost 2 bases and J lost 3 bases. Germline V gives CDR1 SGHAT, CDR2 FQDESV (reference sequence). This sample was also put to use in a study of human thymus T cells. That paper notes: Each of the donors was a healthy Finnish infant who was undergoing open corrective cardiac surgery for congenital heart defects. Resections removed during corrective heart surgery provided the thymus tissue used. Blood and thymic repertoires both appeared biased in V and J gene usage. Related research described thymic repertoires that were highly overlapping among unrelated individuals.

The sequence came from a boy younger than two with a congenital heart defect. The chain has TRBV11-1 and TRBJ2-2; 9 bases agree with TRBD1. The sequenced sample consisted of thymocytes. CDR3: CASSLKANRGQDTGELFF. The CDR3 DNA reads TGTGCCAGCAGCTTAAAGGCGAACAGGGGGCAGGACACCGGGGAGCTGTTTTTT.